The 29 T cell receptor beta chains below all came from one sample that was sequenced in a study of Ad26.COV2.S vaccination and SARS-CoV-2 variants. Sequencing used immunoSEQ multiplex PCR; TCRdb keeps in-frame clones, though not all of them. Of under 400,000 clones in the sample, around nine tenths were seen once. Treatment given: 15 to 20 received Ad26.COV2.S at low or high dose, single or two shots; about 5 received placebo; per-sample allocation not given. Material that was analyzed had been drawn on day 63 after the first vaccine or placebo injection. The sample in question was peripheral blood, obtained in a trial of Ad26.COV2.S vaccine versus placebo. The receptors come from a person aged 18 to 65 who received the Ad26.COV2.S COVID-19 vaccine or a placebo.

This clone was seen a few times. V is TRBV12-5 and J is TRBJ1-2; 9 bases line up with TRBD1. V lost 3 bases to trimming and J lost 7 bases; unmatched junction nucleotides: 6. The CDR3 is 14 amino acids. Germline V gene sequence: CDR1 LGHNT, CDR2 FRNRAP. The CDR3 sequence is CASGFSMDRGGYTF. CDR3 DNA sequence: TGTGCTAGTGGTTTTAGTATGGACAGGGGTGGCTACACCTTC. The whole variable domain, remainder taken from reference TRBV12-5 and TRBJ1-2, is DARVTQTPRHKVTEMGQEVTMRCQPILGHNTVFWYRQTMMQGLELLAYFRNRAPLDDSGMPKDRFSAEMPDATLATLKIQPSEPRDSAVYFCASGFSMDRGGYTFGSGTRLTVV.

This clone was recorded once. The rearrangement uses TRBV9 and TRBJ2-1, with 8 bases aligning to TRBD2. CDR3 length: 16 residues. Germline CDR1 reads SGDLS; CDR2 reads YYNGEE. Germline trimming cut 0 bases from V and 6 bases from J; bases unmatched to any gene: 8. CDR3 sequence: CASSVGPGGPSNEQFF. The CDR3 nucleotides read TGTGCCAGCAGCGTAGGCCCGGGGGGGCCATCCAATGAGCAGTTCTTC.

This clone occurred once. As DNA, the CDR3 is TGTGCCAGCAGCGTAGCGTCAGGGCAAGAGACCCAGTACTTC. It codes for CASSVASGQETQYF. This sequence joins TRBV9 and TRBJ2-5; tentative D call: TRBD1 (5 bases). Trimming cost V 0 bases and J 2 bases, with 8 bases left between them. CDR1 is SGDLS and CDR2 is YYNGEE in the germline V gene. This CDR3 is 14 amino acids long.

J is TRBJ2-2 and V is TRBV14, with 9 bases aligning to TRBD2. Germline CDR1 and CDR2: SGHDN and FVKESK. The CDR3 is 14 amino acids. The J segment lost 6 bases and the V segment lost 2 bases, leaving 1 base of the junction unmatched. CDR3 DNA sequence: TGTGCCAGCAGCCAACGACTAGCGGCCGGGGAGCTGTTTTTT. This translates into CASSQRLAAGELFF.

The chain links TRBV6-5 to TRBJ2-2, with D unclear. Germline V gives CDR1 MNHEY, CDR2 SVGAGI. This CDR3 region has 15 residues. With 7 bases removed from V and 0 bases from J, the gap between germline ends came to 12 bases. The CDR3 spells CASIPSWPNTGELFF. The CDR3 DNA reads TGTGCCAGCATTCCTAGTTGGCCGAACACCGGGGAGCTGTTTTTT.

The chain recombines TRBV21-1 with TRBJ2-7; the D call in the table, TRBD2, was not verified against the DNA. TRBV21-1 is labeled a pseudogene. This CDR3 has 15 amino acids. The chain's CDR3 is CASSKDSGGSYEQYF. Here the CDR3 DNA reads TGTGCCAGCAGCAAAGATTCCGGGGGGTCCTACGAGCAGTACTTC.

The CDR3 DNA reads as TGTGCCAGCTCACCTACCTGGGTCAATGAGCAGTTCTTC. Translation: CASSPTWVNEQFF. This rearrangement joins TRBV18 to TRBJ2-1; D remains unclear. This CDR3 has 13 residues. V was shortened by 3 bases and J by 6 bases, with 9 bases between the two germline ends. The germline CDR1 and CDR2 sequences are KGHSH and LQKENI.

DNA of the CDR3: TGCGCCAGCAGCTTGACAGAGAACACTGAAGCTTTCTTT. Its translation: CASSLTENTEAFF. The V gene is TRBV5-1, the J gene TRBJ1-1, with unresolved D. V lost 1 base, J lost 1 base, and 5 bases lay in between. This CDR3 has 13 residues. Germline CDR1 is SGHRS and CDR2 is YFSETQ.

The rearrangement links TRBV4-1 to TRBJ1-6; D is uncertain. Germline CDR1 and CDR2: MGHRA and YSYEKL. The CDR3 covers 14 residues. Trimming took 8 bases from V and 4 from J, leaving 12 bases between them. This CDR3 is CASGAQSYNSPLHF. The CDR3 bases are TGCGCCAGCGGCGCACAGTCTTATAATTCACCCCTCCACTTT.

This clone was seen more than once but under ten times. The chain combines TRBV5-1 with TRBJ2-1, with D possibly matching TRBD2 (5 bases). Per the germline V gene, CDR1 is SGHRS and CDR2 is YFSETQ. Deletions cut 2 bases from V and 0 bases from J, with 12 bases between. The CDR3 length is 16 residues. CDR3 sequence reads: CASSLAGESSYNEQFF. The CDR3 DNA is TGCGCCAGCAGCTTAGCCGGGGAAAGCTCCTACAATGAGCAGTTCTTC.

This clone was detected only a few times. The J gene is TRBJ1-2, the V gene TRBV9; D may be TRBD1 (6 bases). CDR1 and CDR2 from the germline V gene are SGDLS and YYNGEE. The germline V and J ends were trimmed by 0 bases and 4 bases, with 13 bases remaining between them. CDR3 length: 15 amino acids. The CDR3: CASSVDGGLGYGYTF. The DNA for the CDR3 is TGTGCCAGCAGCGTAGACGGGGGGCTGGGCTATGGCTACACCTTC.

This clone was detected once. CDR3 in DNA: TGTGCCAGCAGTTTAATTGGGGGTCCTGTCGCCTACGAGCAGTACTTC. It encodes CASSLIGGPVAYEQYF. The chain carries TRBV27 and TRBJ2-7, with D perhaps given as TRBD1 or TRBD2 (5 bases each). V lost 2 bases and J 2 bases, leaving 16 bases between the germline ends. In germline, CDR1 is MNHEY, CDR2 SMNVEV (reference sequence). CDR3 size: 16 residues.

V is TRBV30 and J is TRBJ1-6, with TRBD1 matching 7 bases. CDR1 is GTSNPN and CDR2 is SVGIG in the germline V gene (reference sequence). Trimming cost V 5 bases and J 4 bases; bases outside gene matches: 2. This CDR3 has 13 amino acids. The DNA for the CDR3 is TGTGCCTGGGACAGGGATTATAATTCACCCCTCCACTTT. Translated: CAWDRDYNSPLHF.

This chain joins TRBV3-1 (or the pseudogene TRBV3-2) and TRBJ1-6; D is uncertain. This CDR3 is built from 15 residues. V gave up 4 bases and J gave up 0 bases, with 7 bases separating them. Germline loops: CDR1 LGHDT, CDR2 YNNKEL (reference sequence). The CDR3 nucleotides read TGTGCCAGCAGCCGCAGTAGCTCCTATAATTCACCCCTCCACTTT. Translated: CASSRSSSYNSPLHF.

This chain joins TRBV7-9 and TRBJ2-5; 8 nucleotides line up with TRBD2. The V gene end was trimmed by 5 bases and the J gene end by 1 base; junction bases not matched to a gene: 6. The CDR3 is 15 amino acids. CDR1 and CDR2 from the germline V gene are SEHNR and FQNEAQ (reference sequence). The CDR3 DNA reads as TGTGCCAGCAGCCCCGGGGCGGGGGGCCAAGAGACCCAGTACTTC. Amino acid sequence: CASSPGAGGQETQYF.

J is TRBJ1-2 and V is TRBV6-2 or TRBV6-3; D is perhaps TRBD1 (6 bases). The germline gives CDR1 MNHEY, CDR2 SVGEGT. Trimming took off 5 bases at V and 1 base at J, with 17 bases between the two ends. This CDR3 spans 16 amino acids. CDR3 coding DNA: TGTGCCAGCAGTAGCCGGACAGCCCATATTAACTATGGCTACACCTTC. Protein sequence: CASSSRTAHINYGYTF.

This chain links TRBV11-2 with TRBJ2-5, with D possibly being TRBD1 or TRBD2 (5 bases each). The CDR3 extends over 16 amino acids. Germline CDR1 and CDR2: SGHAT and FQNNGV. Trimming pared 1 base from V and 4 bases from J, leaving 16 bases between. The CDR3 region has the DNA TGTGCCAGCAGCTTAGGAGTCGGGACCGGTCTAGAGACCCAGTACTTC. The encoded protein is CASSLGVGTGLETQYF.

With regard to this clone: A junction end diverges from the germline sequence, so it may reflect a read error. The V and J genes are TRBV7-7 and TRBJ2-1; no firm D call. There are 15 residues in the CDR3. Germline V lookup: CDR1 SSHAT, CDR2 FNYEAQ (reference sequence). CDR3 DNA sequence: TGTGCTAGCAGCTTAGGCCCGAGCTCCTACAATGAGCAGTTCTTC. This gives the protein CASSLGPSSYNEQFF.

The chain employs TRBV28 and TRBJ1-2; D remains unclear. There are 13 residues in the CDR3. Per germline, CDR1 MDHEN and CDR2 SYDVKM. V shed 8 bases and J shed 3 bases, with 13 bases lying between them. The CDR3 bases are TGTGCCAGCCTGTCGGGGTTGGACTATGGCTACACCTTC. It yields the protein CASLSGLDYGYTF.

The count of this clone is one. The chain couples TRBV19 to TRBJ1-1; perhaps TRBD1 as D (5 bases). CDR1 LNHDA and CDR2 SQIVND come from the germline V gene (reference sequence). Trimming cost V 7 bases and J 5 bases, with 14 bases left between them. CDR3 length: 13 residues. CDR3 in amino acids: CASMGVRLTEAFF. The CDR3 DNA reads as TGTGCCAGTATGGGGGTTCGGCTTACTGAAGCTTTCTTT.

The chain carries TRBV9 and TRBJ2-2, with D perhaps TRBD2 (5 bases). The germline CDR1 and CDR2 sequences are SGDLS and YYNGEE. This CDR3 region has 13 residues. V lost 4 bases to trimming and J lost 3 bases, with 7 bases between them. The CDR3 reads CASSRADTGELFF. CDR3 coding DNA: TGTGCCAGCAGCAGAGCGGACACCGGGGAGCTGTTTTTT.

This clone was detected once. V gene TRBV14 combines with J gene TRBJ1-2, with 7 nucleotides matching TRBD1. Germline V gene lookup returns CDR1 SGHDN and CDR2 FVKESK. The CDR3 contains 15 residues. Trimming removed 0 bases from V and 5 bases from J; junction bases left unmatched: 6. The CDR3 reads CASSQDHRGGYGYTF. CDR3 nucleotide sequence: TGTGCCAGCAGCCAAGATCACAGGGGAGGATATGGCTACACCTTC.

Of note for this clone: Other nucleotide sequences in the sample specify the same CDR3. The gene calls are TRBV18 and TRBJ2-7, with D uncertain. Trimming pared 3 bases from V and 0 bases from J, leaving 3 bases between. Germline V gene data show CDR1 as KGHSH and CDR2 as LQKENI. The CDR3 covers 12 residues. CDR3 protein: CASSPGSYEQYF. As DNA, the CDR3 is TGTGCCAGCTCACCCGGCTCCTACGAGCAGTACTTC. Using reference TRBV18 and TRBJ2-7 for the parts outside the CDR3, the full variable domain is NAGVMQNPRHLVRRRGQEARLRCSPMKGHSHVYWYRQLPEEGLKFMVYLQKENIIDESGMPKERFSAEFPKEGPSILRIQQVVRGDSAAYFCASSPGSYEQYFGPGTRLTVT.

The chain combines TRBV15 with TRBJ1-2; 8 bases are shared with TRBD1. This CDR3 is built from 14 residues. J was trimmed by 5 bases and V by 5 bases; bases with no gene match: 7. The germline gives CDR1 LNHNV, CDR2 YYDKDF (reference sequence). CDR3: CATSGQGEKYGYTF. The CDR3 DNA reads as TGTGCCACCAGCGGACAGGGCGAAAAGTATGGCTACACCTTC.

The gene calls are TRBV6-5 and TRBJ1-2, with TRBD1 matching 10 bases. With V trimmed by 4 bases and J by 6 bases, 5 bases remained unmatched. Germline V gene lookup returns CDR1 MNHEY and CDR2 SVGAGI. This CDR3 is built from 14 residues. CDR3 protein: CASSSDRGIHGYTF. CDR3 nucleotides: TGTGCCAGCAGTTCGGACAGGGGGATTCATGGCTACACCTTC.

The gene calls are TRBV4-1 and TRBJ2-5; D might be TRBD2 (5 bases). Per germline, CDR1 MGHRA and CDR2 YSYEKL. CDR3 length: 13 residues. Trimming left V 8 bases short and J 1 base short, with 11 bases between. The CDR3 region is CASSPGSQETQYF. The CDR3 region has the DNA TGCGCCAGCTCGCCGGGGAGCCAAGAGACCCAGTACTTC.

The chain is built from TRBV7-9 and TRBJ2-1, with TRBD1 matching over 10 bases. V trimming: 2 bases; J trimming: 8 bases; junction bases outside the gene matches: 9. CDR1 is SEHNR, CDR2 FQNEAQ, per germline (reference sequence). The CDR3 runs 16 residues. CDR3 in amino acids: CASSLQTGGAFDEQFF. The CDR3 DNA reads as TGTGCCAGCAGCTTACAGACAGGGGGCGCCTTCGATGAGCAGTTCTTC.

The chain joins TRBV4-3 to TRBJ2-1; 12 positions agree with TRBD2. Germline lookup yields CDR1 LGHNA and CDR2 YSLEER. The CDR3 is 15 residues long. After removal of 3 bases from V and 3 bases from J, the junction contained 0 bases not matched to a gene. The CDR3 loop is CASSQTSGGYNEQFF. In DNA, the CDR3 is TGCGCCAGCAGCCAGACTAGCGGGGGCTACAATGAGCAGTTCTTC.

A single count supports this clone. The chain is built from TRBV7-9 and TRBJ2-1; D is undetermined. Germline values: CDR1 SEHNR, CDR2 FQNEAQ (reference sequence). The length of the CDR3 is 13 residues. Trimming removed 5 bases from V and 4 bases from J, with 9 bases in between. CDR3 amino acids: CASSASAYNEQFF. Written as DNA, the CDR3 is TGTGCCAGCAGCGCTTCAGCGTACAATGAGCAGTTCTTC.